This T cell receptor beta chain was sequenced during a study of blood T cell repertoires in COVID-19. Study-level background: Samples representing acute and convalescent COVID-19 were sourced from the United States, Italy and Spain. Sample material is recorded as cDNA or gDNA derived from T cells, B-cell-depleted T cells, or PBMCs.

Authors' processing steps: Counts of nucleated cells, estimated from reference gene primer amplification, were obtained. Sequencing was performed with immunoSEQ multiplex PCR; in TCRdb, only in-frame clones are kept and a portion is missing. The D gene and trimming were derived from the DNA, and the V and J assignments and clone size from that table. Among fewer than 300,000 clones listed, 80% to 90% were seen once. Trimming shortened V by 8 bases and J by 8 bases, and 17 bases separated the two germline ends. Germline assignment: CDR1 LGHDT and CDR2 YNNKEL (reference sequence). This CDR3 has 13 amino acids. The count of this clone is one.

The chain employs TRBV3-1 (or the pseudogene TRBV3-2) and TRBJ2-3; tentatively, D is TRBD2 (6 bases). Source material: peripheral blood. The TCR sequence derives from a woman aged 50 to 60 who had recovered from COVID-19. CDR3 protein: CASDKPGESTQYF. The CDR3 nucleotides are TGTGCCAGCGACAAGCCGGGGGAGAGTACGCAGTATTTT.